Listed below are T cell receptor beta chains from one sample, sequenced in a study of shared clonotypes between healthy human individuals. Profiling relied on immunoSEQ multiplex PCR, and the TCRdb table lists in-frame clones only, not all of them. The table shows roughly 1,100,000 clones, with approximately 76% occurring only once. The specimen sequenced was memory CD4+ T cells sorted from blood. These receptors all come from a man aged 18 to 30 in good health. The CDR3 runs from the conserved cysteine through the conserved F or W. Fields, in order: V gene, J gene, clone size, D gene, CDR3 protein, CDR3 DNA. The D gene is left open where the match is weak. Clone sizes are given selectively: once, few, many, or a class where the clone is expanded.

V gene: TRBV5-6
J gene: TRBJ2-3
clone size: .
D gene: TRBD2
CDR3 protein: CASSYGLAGLGGTQYF
CDR3 DNA: TGTGCCAGCAGCTACGGACTAGCGGGTCTGGGGGGGACGCAGTATTTT

V gene: TRBV7-8
J gene: TRBJ1-1
clone size: .
D gene: TRBD1
CDR3 protein: CASSATGPTEAFF
CDR3 DNA: TGTGCCAGCAGCGCGACAGGGCCCACTGAAGCTTTCTTT

V gene: TRBV18
J gene: TRBJ1-2
clone size: .
D gene: .
CDR3 protein: CASSPTGEQGYTF
CDR3 DNA: TGTGCCAGCTCTCCGACGGGGGAACAAGGCTACACCTTC

V gene: TRBV30
J gene: TRBJ2-1
clone size: .
D gene: .
CDR3 protein: CAWSLQVNEQFF
CDR3 DNA: TGTGCCTGGAGTTTACAGGTGAATGAGCAGTTCTTC

V gene: TRBV27
J gene: TRBJ1-1
clone size: .
D gene: .
CDR3 protein: CASSVRPGAMNTEAFF
CDR3 DNA: TGTGCCAGCAGTGTCCGGCCAGGGGCCATGAACACTGAAGCTTTCTTT

V gene: TRBV18
J gene: TRBJ2-7
clone size: .
D gene: TRBD2
CDR3 protein: CASSPPASGREDEQYF
CDR3 DNA: TGTGCCAGCTCACCACCGGCTAGCGGGAGGGAAGACGAGCAGTACTTC

V gene: TRBV25-1
J gene: TRBJ1-1
clone size: .
D gene: .
CDR3 protein: CASSEGARNTEAFF
CDR3 DNA: TGTGCCAGCAGTGAAGGGGCTAGGAACACTGAAGCTTTCTTT

V gene: TRBV5-1
J gene: TRBJ2-5
clone size: .
D gene: .
CDR3 protein: CASSLARDRGTQYF
CDR3 DNA: TGCGCCAGCAGCTTGGCGCGGGACCGGGGGACCCAGTACTTC

V gene: TRBV9
J gene: TRBJ2-3
clone size: once
D gene: .
CDR3 protein: CASSPGLTAVDTQYF
CDR3 DNA: TGTGCCAGCAGCCCTGGATTGACAGCGGTAGATACGCAGTATTTT

V gene: TRBV19
J gene: TRBJ1-2
clone size: .
D gene: .
CDR3 protein: CASSFYINYGYTF
CDR3 DNA: TGTGCCAGTAGTTTCTATATTAACTATGGCTACACCTTC

V gene: TRBV9
J gene: TRBJ1-6
clone size: .
D gene: TRBD1
CDR3 protein: CASSVGDSSYSPLHF
CDR3 DNA: TGTGCCAGCAGCGTAGGGGACAGTAGCTATTCACCCCTCCACTTT

V gene: TRBV5-1
J gene: TRBJ2-3
clone size: .
D gene: .
CDR3 protein: CASSWALGADTQYF
CDR3 DNA: TGCGCCAGCAGCTGGGCACTAGGGGCAGATACGCAGTATTTT

V gene: TRBV6-5
J gene: TRBJ1-2
clone size: .
D gene: .
CDR3 protein: CASSYDVTAYGYTF
CDR3 DNA: TGTGCCAGCAGTTACGACGTGACAGCATATGGCTACACCTTC

V gene: TRBV5-1
J gene: TRBJ2-5
clone size: few
D gene: TRBD2
CDR3 protein: CASSRTSGSQETQYF
CDR3 DNA: TGCGCCAGCAGCCGGACTAGCGGGAGCCAAGAGACCCAGTACTTC

V gene: TRBV30
J gene: TRBJ1-6
clone size: .
D gene: .
CDR3 protein: CAWSADSPLHF
CDR3 DNA: TGTGCCTGGAGTGCAGATTCACCCCTCCACTTT

V gene: TRBV6-5
J gene: TRBJ2-1
clone size: few
D gene: .
CDR3 protein: CASSYSYSQRGNEQFF
CDR3 DNA: TGTGCCAGCAGTTACTCGTACTCGCAGAGGGGCAATGAGCAGTTCTTC

V gene: TRBV4-1
J gene: TRBJ2-5
clone size: few
D gene: .
CDR3 protein: CASSYSEVGQETQYF
CDR3 DNA: TGCGCCAGCAGCTATTCGGAGGTAGGACAAGAGACCCAGTACTTC

V gene: TRBV5-1
J gene: TRBJ2-2
clone size: .
D gene: TRBD1
CDR3 protein: CASSPGTGGTGELFF
CDR3 DNA: TGCGCCAGCAGCCCCGGGACAGGGGGCACCGGGGAGCTGTTTTTT

V gene: TRBV7-2
J gene: TRBJ2-1
clone size: .
D gene: TRBD2
CDR3 protein: CASSLVASGGSEQFF
CDR3 DNA: TGTGCCAGCAGCTTAGTTGCTAGCGGGGGGTCGGAGCAGTTCTTC

V gene: TRBV7-9
J gene: TRBJ1-1
clone size: few
D gene: .
CDR3 protein: CASSRGVPPHF
CDR3 DNA: TGTGCCAGCAGCAGGGGGGTCCCACCCCATTTT

V gene: TRBV30
J gene: TRBJ1-5
clone size: .
D gene: .
CDR3 protein: CAWRGGLGNQPQHF
CDR3 DNA: TGTGCCTGGAGGGGTGGGTTGGGCAATCAGCCCCAGCATTTT

V gene: TRBV7-3
J gene: TRBJ1-1
clone size: once
D gene: .
CDR3 protein: CASSRDGNTEAFF
CDR3 DNA: TGTGCCAGCAGCAGGGACGGGAACACTGAAGCTTTCTTT

V gene: TRBV7-9
J gene: TRBJ2-5
clone size: many
D gene: .
CDR3 protein: CASSLLRDTETQYF
CDR3 DNA: TGTGCCAGCAGCTTACTCCGGGACACTGAGACCCAGTACTTC

V gene: TRBV19
J gene: TRBJ1-4
clone size: .
D gene: .
CDR3 protein: CASGDLVRLFF
CDR3 DNA: TGTGCCAGTGGGGACCTTGTTAGACTGTTTTTT

V gene: TRBV19
J gene: TRBJ2-7
clone size: .
D gene: TRBD1
CDR3 protein: CASQRTGGIYEQYF
CDR3 DNA: TGTGCCAGTCAAAGGACAGGGGGGATCTACGAGCAGTACTTC

V gene: TRBV10-2
J gene: TRBJ2-5
clone size: once
D gene: .
CDR3 protein: CASSEGQIETQYF
CDR3 DNA: TGCGCCAGCAGTGAGGGTCAGATAGAGACCCAGTACTTC

V gene: TRBV6-5
J gene: TRBJ2-3
clone size: .
D gene: .
CDR3 protein: CASSYSAPDNTDTQYF
CDR3 DNA: TGTGCCAGCAGTTACTCAGCCCCGGACAACACAGATACGCAGTATTTT

V gene: TRBV5-1
J gene: TRBJ1-4
clone size: .
D gene: .
CDR3 protein: CASSFGQRNEKLFF
CDR3 DNA: TGCGCCAGCAGCTTCGGACAGCGGAATGAAAAACTGTTTTTT

V gene: TRBV5-4
J gene: TRBJ2-3
clone size: .
D gene: .
CDR3 protein: CASSLGDRILDTQYF
CDR3 DNA: TGTGCCAGCAGCTTGGGAGACAGGATCTTAGATACGCAGTATTTT

V gene: TRBV28
J gene: TRBJ2-2
clone size: .
D gene: TRBD1
CDR3 protein: CASTGQGLTGELFF
CDR3 DNA: TGTGCCAGCACGGGACAGGGTCTCACCGGGGAGCTGTTTTTT

V gene: TRBV9
J gene: TRBJ2-3
clone size: .
D gene: TRBD1
CDR3 protein: CASSGTGGAAMADTQYF
CDR3 DNA: TGTGCCAGCAGCGGGACAGGGGGCGCCGCGATGGCAGATACGCAGTATTTT

V gene: TRBV5-6
J gene: TRBJ2-7
clone size: .
D gene: TRBD1
CDR3 protein: CASSLLGTAYEQYF
CDR3 DNA: TGTGCCAGCAGCTTGTTGGGGACAGCCTACGAGCAGTACTTC

V gene: TRBV18
J gene: TRBJ1-1
clone size: .
D gene: .
CDR3 protein: CASSVARVEPEAFF
CDR3 DNA: TGTGCCAGCTCAGTCGCGCGAGTAGAGCCTGAAGCTTTCTTT

V gene: TRBV6-5
J gene: TRBJ1-5
clone size: .
D gene: .
CDR3 protein: CASSRSRTQPQHF
CDR3 DNA: TGTGCCAGCAGCCGCTCCCGGACGCAGCCCCAGCATTTT

V gene: TRBV7-2
J gene: TRBJ2-7
clone size: .
D gene: TRBD1
CDR3 protein: CASSLDRGGYEQYF
CDR3 DNA: TGTGCCAGCAGCCTGGACAGGGGGGGGTACGAGCAGTACTTC

V gene: TRBV7-3
J gene: TRBJ2-7
clone size: few
D gene: .
CDR3 protein: CASSPSGATYEQYF
CDR3 DNA: TGTGCCAGCAGCCCCTCGGGGGCCACCTACGAGCAGTACTTC

V gene: TRBV5-1
J gene: TRBJ2-1
clone size: once
D gene: .
CDR3 protein: CASSLAETGAKFF
CDR3 DNA: TGCGCCAGCAGCTTGGCCGAGACCGGGGCTAAGTTCTTC

V gene: TRBV2
J gene: TRBJ1-2
clone size: .
D gene: TRBD1
CDR3 protein: CASSLPGQGRSGYTF
CDR3 DNA: TGTGCCAGCAGTTTACCGGGACAGGGGAGGTCTGGCTACACCTTC

V gene: TRBV18
J gene: TRBJ2-7
clone size: .
D gene: TRBD1
CDR3 protein: CASAPRGVQGTEQYF
CDR3 DNA: TGTGCCAGCGCCCCTCGGGGCGTACAGGGGACGGAGCAGTACTTC

V gene: TRBV5-1
J gene: TRBJ2-1
clone size: .
D gene: TRBD2
CDR3 protein: CASSPWSGGSNEQFF
CDR3 DNA: TGCGCCAGCAGCCCCTGGAGCGGGGGCAGCAATGAGCAGTTCTTC

V gene: TRBV19
J gene: TRBJ1-2
clone size: .
D gene: TRBD1
CDR3 protein: CASRRDRGNYGYTF
CDR3 DNA: TGTGCCAGTAGGAGGGACAGGGGGAACTATGGCTACACCTTC

V gene: TRBV5-4
J gene: TRBJ2-7
clone size: .
D gene: TRBD2
CDR3 protein: CASSFGGGSVYEQYF
CDR3 DNA: TGTGCCAGCAGCTTTGGCGGGGGGTCCGTTTACGAGCAGTACTTC

V gene: TRBV25-1
J gene: TRBJ1-1
clone size: .
D gene: .
CDR3 protein: CASLGGYTWGTEAFF
CDR3 DNA: TGTGCCAGCCTTGGGGGCTACACCTGGGGGACTGAAGCTTTCTTT

V gene: TRBV19
J gene: TRBJ1-5
clone size: .
D gene: .
CDR3 protein: CASARLSNQPQHF
CDR3 DNA: TGTGCCAGTGCCAGACTTAGCAATCAGCCCCAGCATTTT

V gene: TRBV7-3
J gene: TRBJ1-6
clone size: few
D gene: TRBD1
CDR3 protein: CASATTGGNNSPLHF
CDR3 DNA: TGTGCCAGCGCAACGACAGGGGGAAATAATTCACCCCTCCACTTT

V gene: TRBV12-5
J gene: TRBJ1-1
clone size: .
D gene: .
CDR3 protein: CASGSSYTEAFF
CDR3 DNA: TGTGCTAGTGGTTCTTCCTACACTGAAGCTTTCTTT

V gene: TRBV2
J gene: TRBJ2-7
clone size: .
D gene: .
CDR3 protein: CASKEGGYEQYF
CDR3 DNA: TGTGCCAGCAAAGAGGGGGGCTACGAGCAGTACTTC

V gene: TRBV9
J gene: TRBJ1-3
clone size: .
D gene: .
CDR3 protein: CAAVNTIYF
CDR3 DNA: TGTGCCGCAGTAAACACCATATATTTT

V gene: TRBV15
J gene: TRBJ2-5
clone size: .
D gene: .
CDR3 protein: CATSRDLVEGTQYF
CDR3 DNA: TGTGCCACCAGCAGAGATCTGGTGGAGGGGACCCAGTACTTC

V gene: TRBV27
J gene: TRBJ1-6
clone size: .
D gene: .
CDR3 protein: CASRGTSSSYNSPLHF
CDR3 DNA: TGTGCCAGCAGGGGGACATCCAGCTCCTATAATTCACCCCTCCACTTT

V gene: TRBV7-2
J gene: TRBJ1-3
clone size: .
D gene: .
CDR3 protein: CASSSYGAGNTIYF
CDR3 DNA: TGTGCCAGCAGCTCCTATGGGGCTGGAAACACCATATATTTT

V gene: TRBV7-2
J gene: TRBJ2-5
clone size: .
D gene: TRBD1
CDR3 protein: CASSFPGQASKETQYF
CDR3 DNA: TGTGCCAGCAGCTTCCCGGGACAGGCGTCTAAAGAGACCCAGTACTTC

V gene: TRBV4-3
J gene: TRBJ2-5
clone size: .
D gene: .
CDR3 protein: CASSQDSNNPRETQYF
CDR3 DNA: TGCGCCAGCAGCCAAGATTCCAACAATCCCCGGGAGACCCAGTACTTC

V gene: TRBV6-4
J gene: TRBJ2-5
clone size: few
D gene: .
CDR3 protein: CASGDKYQETQYF
CDR3 DNA: TGTGCCAGCGGCGACAAGTACCAAGAGACCCAGTACTTC

V gene: TRBV6-1
J gene: TRBJ1-2
clone size: .
D gene: TRBD1
CDR3 protein: CASSDRDRGRARGYTF
CDR3 DNA: TGTGCCAGCAGTGATCGGGACAGGGGTCGCGCGCGTGGCTACACCTTC

V gene: TRBV4-1
J gene: TRBJ1-2
clone size: .
D gene: .
CDR3 protein: CASSQEISYGYTF
CDR3 DNA: TGCGCCAGCAGCCAAGAAATCTCCTATGGCTACACCTTC

V gene: TRBV30
J gene: TRBJ1-5
clone size: .
D gene: .
CDR3 protein: CAWGGPNEGQPQHF
CDR3 DNA: TGTGCCTGGGGGGGACCCAACGAGGGTCAGCCCCAGCATTTT

V gene: TRBV7-3
J gene: TRBJ2-5
clone size: .
D gene: TRBD2
CDR3 protein: CASSLGTTETQYF
CDR3 DNA: TGTGCCAGCAGCCTAGGGACTACTGAGACCCAGTACTTC